A single sample gave rise to the 24 T cell receptor beta chains below, sequenced in a study of T cell responses to AZD1222 COVID-19 vaccine. Some clones are missing from TCRdb's copy, which holds only in-frame ones; the method was immunoSEQ multiplex PCR. The sample includes 90,000 to 150,000 clones, roughly nine tenths seen only once; the top ten take about 4.8%. This specimen consisted of peripheral blood, obtained on day 0 of AZD1222 vaccination. The source is an adult in good health.

The rearrangement joins TRBV11-2 to TRBJ1-5; D is perhaps TRBD1 (5 bases). From germline, CDR1 is SGHAT and CDR2 FQNNGV. The germline V and J ends were trimmed by 5 bases and 5 bases, with 10 bases remaining between them. This CDR3 has 13 amino acids. CDR3 DNA: TGTGCCAGCAGCCCAGGGAGATATCAGCCCCAGCATTTT. Residues: CASSPGRYQPQHF.

The chain has TRBV18 and TRBJ2-7, with a possible D match to TRBD2 (5 bases). This CDR3 is built from 12 residues. CDR1 and CDR2 from the germline V gene are KGHSH and LQKENI. V dropped 8 bases and J dropped 7 bases, with 15 bases sitting between them. CDR3 amino acids: CASAQDSGEQYF. As DNA, the CDR3 is TGTGCCAGCGCCCAGGACTCGGGGGAGCAGTACTTC. Using reference TRBV18 and TRBJ2-7 for the parts outside the CDR3, the full variable domain is NAGVMQNPRHLVRRRGQEARLRCSPMKGHSHVYWYRQLPEEGLKFMVYLQKENIIDESGMPKERFSAEFPKEGPSILRIQQVVRGDSAAYFCASAQDSGEQYFGPGTRLTVT.

This clone was counted between two and nine times. The gene calls are TRBV5-8 and TRBJ1-2, with 11 nucleotides matching TRBD1. The CDR3 is 14 residues long. Per the germline V gene, CDR1 is SGHTS and CDR2 is YDEGEE. V trimming: 5 bases; J trimming: 3 bases; junction bases outside the gene matches: 3. CDR3: CASRDRGRDYGYTF. CDR3 DNA sequence: TGTGCCAGCAGGGACAGGGGGCGCGACTATGGCTACACCTTC.

J is TRBJ2-5 and V is TRBV5-1; 8 nucleotides agree with TRBD2. CDR3 length equals 15 residues. V trimming: 4 bases; J trimming: 5 bases; junction bases outside the gene matches: 10. Per the germline V gene, CDR1 is SGHRS and CDR2 is YFSETQ. CDR3 sequence (DNA): TGCGCCAGCAGCGGGACTAGTTCATTATGGGAGACCCAGTACTTC. Its translation is CASSGTSSLWETQYF.

The chain combines TRBV28 with TRBJ1-6; D gene ambiguous. Germline V gene lookup returns CDR1 MDHEN and CDR2 SYDVKM. The CDR3 consists of 17 residues. The V end was cut by 6 bases, the J end by 3 bases, with 18 bases between. CDR3 sequence (DNA): TGTGCCAGCAGCAGCGAGGACGGAGCCCTCTATAATTCACCCCTCCACTTT. Translated, it gives CASSSEDGALYNSPLHF.

This clone was counted a few times. The genes are TRBV27 and TRBJ2-7, with 7 bases lining up with TRBD1. J lost 1 base, V lost 0 bases, and 9 bases had no gene match. The CDR3 contains 17 residues. Germline CDR1 and CDR2: MNHEY and SMNVEV (reference sequence). Written as DNA, the CDR3 is TGTGCCAGCAGTTTATCAAGTGGTGGGGGACAGTCCTACGAGCAGTACTTC. Translated: CASSLSSGGGQSYEQYF.

The genes are TRBV9 and TRBJ2-1, with TRBD2 matching over 8 bases. V shed 2 bases, J shed 9 bases, and the junction held 16 bases outside the gene matches. Germline loops: CDR1 SGDLS, CDR2 YYNGEE. The CDR3 is made up of 17 amino acids. The CDR3 spells CASSVRGASGLQGEQFF. DNA of the CDR3: TGTGCCAGCAGCGTCCGAGGGGCTAGCGGGCTCCAGGGTGAGCAGTTCTTC.

The genes are TRBV4-1 and TRBJ1-4, with TRBD1 identical over 9 bases. V lost 8 bases, J lost 7 bases, and 11 bases stayed unmatched. This CDR3 contains 15 residues. CDR1 is MGHRA and CDR2 is YSYEKL in the germline V gene. CDR3 sequence: CASGISGTGSEKLFF. The CDR3 nucleotides are TGCGCCAGCGGGATCTCCGGGACAGGGTCTGAAAAACTGTTTTTT.

The rearrangement links TRBV6-1 to TRBJ1-4; no clear D gene. Trimming removed 3 bases at V and 5 bases at J, with 10 bases between. Germline V lookup: CDR1 MNHNS, CDR2 SASEGT. CDR3 size: 14 residues. CDR3 region: CASSDWQNNEKLFF. The CDR3 region has the DNA TGTGCCAGCAGTGATTGGCAGAACAATGAAAAACTGTTTTTT.

In its sample, this clone was seen a few times. The genes are TRBV29-1 and TRBJ2-1; TRBD2 agrees at 7 bases. CDR1 and CDR2 (germline): SQVTM, ANQGSEA. The CDR3 spans 11 residues. Trimming took 3 bases from V and 9 from J; bases not matched to a gene: 2. CDR3 in DNA: TGCAGCGTTGATTCGGGAGGTGAGCAGTTCTTC. Translation: CSVDSGGEQFF.

By its share, this clone is medium-sized. This rearrangement joins TRBV19 to TRBJ1-5; D unclear. The CDR3 is 14 residues long. Per germline, CDR1 LNHDA and CDR2 SQIVND (reference sequence). With 10 bases removed from V and 2 bases from J, the gap between germline ends came to 15 bases. This chain's CDR3 is CATNPVNRNQPQHF. In DNA, the CDR3 is TGTGCCACTAACCCGGTTAACCGCAATCAGCCCCAGCATTTT.

This sequence joins TRBV5-5 and TRBJ1-4; D gene unclear. The V gene lost 0 bases and the J gene lost 0 bases, with 9 bases spanning the gap. Germline V gene data show CDR1 as SGHKS and CDR2 as YYEKEE (reference sequence). This CDR3 has 16 residues. In nucleotides, the CDR3 is TGTGCCAGCAGCTTGGGCGGCGGCCCAACTAATGAAAAACTGTTTTTT. Translating gives CASSLGGGPTNEKLFF.

The V call is TRBV7-2, the J call TRBJ1-3; maybe TRBD1 (5 bases). Germline CDR1 SGHTA, CDR2 FQGNSA. Trimming took off 1 base at V and 4 bases at J, with 17 bases between the two ends. This CDR3 contains 17 residues. The CDR3 reads CASSLDPPRRAGNTIYF. The CDR3 DNA reads as TGTGCCAGCAGCTTAGACCCCCCCCGCAGGGCGGGAAACACCATATATTTT.

This chain uses TRBV2 with TRBJ1-5, with D unresolved. Germline CDR1 reads SNHLY; CDR2 reads FYNNEI. The CDR3 runs to 13 residues. The germline V and J ends were trimmed by 11 bases and 6 bases, with 17 bases remaining between them. CDR3 region: CAATKESGQPQHF. The CDR3 DNA reads TGTGCCGCCACTAAAGAGTCGGGTCAGCCCCAGCATTTT. Based on the CDR3 plus reference TRBV2 and TRBJ1-5, the full variable domain is EPEVTQTPSHQVTQMGQEVILRCVPISNHLYFYWYRQILGQKVEFLVSFYNNEISEKSEIFDDQFSVERPDGSNFTLKIRSTKLEDSAMYFCAATKESGQPQHFGDGTRLSIL.

The chain joins TRBV7-9 to TRBJ2-5; perhaps TRBD1 as D (6 bases). Germline V CDR1 and CDR2: SEHNR, FQNEAQ (reference sequence). This CDR3 has 13 residues. Trimming took 6 bases from V and 5 from J, leaving 13 bases between them. The CDR3 sequence: CASSPQGIETQYF. For the CDR3, the DNA is TGTGCCAGCAGTCCACAGGGCATTGAGACCCAGTACTTC.

V gene TRBV12-5 combines with J gene TRBJ2-1, with D perhaps TRBD1 (5 bases). This CDR3 has 14 amino acids. From germline, CDR1 is LGHNT and CDR2 FRNRAP. V was shortened by 3 bases and J by 2 bases, with 8 bases between the two germline ends. CDR3 protein: CASGFGQAYNEQFF. The CDR3, as DNA: TGTGCTAGTGGTTTCGGACAAGCCTACAATGAGCAGTTCTTC.

This chain connects TRBV5-1 to TRBJ1-4; 9 bases fit TRBD1. CDR3 length: 16 residues. Germline CDR1 reads SGHRS; CDR2 reads YFSETQ. V was clipped by 3 bases and J by 0 bases; unmatched bases: 3. In nucleotides, the CDR3 is TGCGCCAGCAGCTCCGGGACAGGGCCAACTAATGAAAAACTGTTTTTT. Residues: CASSSGTGPTNEKLFF.

This chain joins TRBV12-3 or TRBV12-4 and TRBJ2-5, with D possibly TRBD1 on 5 matching bases. V shed 6 bases and J shed 6 bases, with 11 bases lying between them. The length of the CDR3 is 12 residues. This chain's CDR3 is CASRLLGQTQYF. The CDR3, as DNA: TGTGCCAGCAGACTTCTGGGGCAGACCCAGTACTTC.

The chain carries TRBV11-3 and TRBJ2-3; D perhaps matches TRBD2 (5 bases). The CDR3 runs 13 residues. The ends were cut back, 4 bases at V and 10 bases at J, with 15 bases in the middle. The germline gives CDR1 SGHNT, CDR2 YENEEA. CDR3 region: CASSYRTSGSQYF. CDR3 nucleotides: TGTGCCAGCAGCTACCGGACTTCGGGATCGCAGTATTTT.

The CDR3 region has the DNA TGTGCCAGCTGCGACGGGAGGGAAGGGACCCAGTACTTC. Amino acid sequence: CASCDGREGTQYF. V usage is TRBV7-9 and J usage is TRBJ2-5; 8 bases map to TRBD2. Per germline, CDR1 SEHNR and CDR2 FQNEAQ (reference sequence). Trimming at V came to 8 bases and at J to 7 bases, leaving 9 bases not matched to a gene. This CDR3 region has 13 residues.

CDR3 nucleotide sequence: TGTGCCAGCAGCTTATCTGGCTTCAATGAGCAGTTCTTC. Translation: CASSLSGFNEQFF. The chain carries TRBV7-7 and TRBJ2-1; no firm D call. V was cut by 2 bases and J by 6 bases, with 8 bases left in between. Per the germline V gene, CDR1 is SSHAT and CDR2 is FNYEAQ (reference sequence). This CDR3 has 13 residues. The full variable domain, rest sourced from reference TRBV7-7 and TRBJ2-1, is GAGVSQSPRYKVTKRGQDVTLRCDPISSHATLYWYQQALGQGPEFLTYFNYEAQPDKSGLPSDRFSAERPEGSISTLTIQRTEQRDSAMYRCASSLSGFNEQFFGPGTRLTVL.

This chain uses TRBV19 with TRBJ2-3, with a tentative D call TRBD1 (6 bases). CDR3 length: 13 residues. V was cut by 6 bases and J by 2 bases, with 9 bases left in between. Germline loops: CDR1 LNHDA, CDR2 SQIVND (reference sequence). DNA for the CDR3: TGTGCCAGTAGGAACAGGGACACAGATACGCAGTATTTT. This encodes CASRNRDTDTQYF.

J is TRBJ2-7 and V is TRBV2; TRBD2 agrees at 12 bases. V was clipped by 8 bases and J by 2 bases; unmatched bases: 4. From germline, CDR1 is SNHLY and CDR2 FYNNEI. This CDR3 comprises 14 residues. As DNA, the CDR3 is TGTGCCAGCTCGACTAGCGGGGGAACCTACGAGCAGTACTTC. Protein product: CASSTSGGTYEQYF.

The V gene is TRBV6-6, the J gene TRBJ1-2; perhaps TRBD1 as D (5 bases). The V and J ends lost 5 bases and 0 bases respectively, with 19 bases between them. The CDR3 spans 17 residues. CDR1 and CDR2 (germline): MNHNY, SVGAGI (reference sequence). The CDR3 DNA reads as TGTGCCAGCAGTCCCTCAGGGTCAGTAAGGTCTAACTATGGCTACACCTTC. Amino acids: CASSPSGSVRSNYGYTF.